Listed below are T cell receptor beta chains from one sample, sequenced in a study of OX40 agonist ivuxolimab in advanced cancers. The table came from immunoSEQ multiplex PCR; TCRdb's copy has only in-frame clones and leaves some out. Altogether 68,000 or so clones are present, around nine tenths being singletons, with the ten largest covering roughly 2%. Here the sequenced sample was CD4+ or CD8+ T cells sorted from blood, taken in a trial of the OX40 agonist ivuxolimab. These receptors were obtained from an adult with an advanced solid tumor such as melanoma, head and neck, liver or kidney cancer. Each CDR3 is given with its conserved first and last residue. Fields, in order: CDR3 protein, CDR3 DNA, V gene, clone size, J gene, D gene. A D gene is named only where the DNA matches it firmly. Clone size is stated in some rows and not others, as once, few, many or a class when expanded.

CASSSQGAGNTIYF TGTGCCAGCAGCTCACAGGGGGCTGGAAACACCATATATTTT TRBV7-9 - TRBJ1-3 TRBD1
CASSSAGGYTGELFF TGTGCCAGCAGTTCAGCGGGGGGGTATACCGGGGAGCTGTTTTTT TRBV28 - TRBJ2-2 TRBD2
CASKTGTGLQPQHF TGTGCCAGCAAAACCGGGACAGGGCTTCAGCCCCAGCATTTT TRBV27 - TRBJ1-5 TRBD1
CAADKKYQPQHF TGTGCCGCCGACAAAAAGTATCAGCCCCAGCATTTT TRBV28 - TRBJ1-5 -
CASSLSSGYTF TGTGCCAGCAGCTTATCGAGTGGCTACACCTTC TRBV7-9 few TRBJ1-2 -
CASSFQGAPNTEAFF TGTGCCAGCAGTTTCCAAGGGGCCCCGAACACTGAAGCTTTCTTT TRBV28 once TRBJ1-1 -
CASRRENTQYF TGTGCCAGCAGACGGGAAAATACGCAGTATTTT TRBV6-1 - TRBJ2-3 -
CASSLASMPGKNIQYF TGTGCCAGCAGCTTAGCCTCGATGCCGGGCAAAAACATTCAGTACTTC TRBV21-1 - TRBJ2-4 -
CASSGGLAASYNEQFF TGTGCCAGCAGCGGGGGACTAGCGGCCTCCTACAATGAGCAGTTCTTC TRBV5-4 once TRBJ2-1 TRBD2
CASSLSTSGSGELFF TGTGCCAGCAGCTTAAGTACTAGCGGGAGCGGGGAGCTGTTTTTT TRBV7-2 - TRBJ2-2 TRBD2
CARTSGAYNEQFF TGTGCCCGTACTAGCGGGGCTTACAATGAGCAGTTCTTC TRBV30 - TRBJ2-1 TRBD2
CASSRASVFGRNEQFF TGTGCCAGCAGCCGAGCTAGCGTTTTTGGGAGGAATGAGCAGTTCTTC TRBV7-2 - TRBJ2-1 -
CASSQVLLAGGGEQFF TGCGCCAGCAGCCAAGTATTACTAGCGGGAGGAGGTGAGCAGTTCTTC TRBV4-1 once TRBJ2-1 TRBD2
CASSFQGSSSYEQYF TGTGCCAGCAGTTTTCAAGGGTCCTCCTCCTACGAGCAGTACTTC TRBV28 once TRBJ2-7 -
CASSDRGRYEQYF TGTGCCAGCTCGGACAGGGGAAGATACGAGCAGTACTTC TRBV7-2 once TRBJ2-7 TRBD1
CASSPSGTRAKNIQYF TGTGCCAGCTCTCCTTCAGGGACCCGAGCCAAAAACATTCAGTACTTC TRBV18 - TRBJ2-4 -
CASSPTFDSALNTEAFF TGTGCCAGCAGCCCGACGTTCGACAGCGCCTTGAACACTGAAGCTTTCTTT TRBV7-2 - TRBJ1-1 -
CASSFVGANYGYTF TGTGCCAGCAGCTTCGTCGGGGCGAACTATGGCTACACCTTC TRBV7-9 - TRBJ1-2 -
CASSAPPGPRGEQYF TGTGCCAGTAGTGCTCCCCCCGGGCCCAGAGGCGAGCAGTACTTC TRBV19 once TRBJ2-7 -
CASSKGGPSYNEQFF TGTGCCAGTAGTAAAGGAGGCCCATCCTACAATGAGCAGTTCTTC TRBV19 - TRBJ2-1 -
CASSPPGGFGDIQYF TGTGCCAGCTCACCACCCGGCGGATTCGGGGACATTCAGTACTTC TRBV18 once TRBJ2-4 -
CASSYRTGVNYGYTF TGTGCCAGCAGTTACAGGACCGGGGTTAACTATGGCTACACCTTC TRBV27 - TRBJ1-2 -
CASSPGQISTNEKLFF TGTGCCAGCAGCCCGGGACAGATATCAACTAATGAAAAACTGTTTTTT TRBV7-3 - TRBJ1-4 TRBD1
CASSQGDRRGVEKLFF TGTGCCAGCAGCCAAGGGGACAGGAGGGGAGTTGAAAAACTGTTTTTT TRBV14 few TRBJ1-4 TRBD1
CASSFLTSGYNEQFF TGTGCCAGCAGTTTTCTGACTAGCGGTTACAATGAGCAGTTCTTC TRBV6-6 once TRBJ2-1 TRBD2
CASSSMSLDTEAFF TGTGCCAGCAGTTCGATGAGTCTGGACACTGAAGCTTTCTTT TRBV25-1 - TRBJ1-1 -
CASSLLGERELFF TGTGCCAGCAGTTTATTAGGGGAGCGGGAGCTGTTTTTT TRBV27 - TRBJ2-2 -
CASSLASGFNNEQFF TGTGCCAGCAGCTTGGCTAGCGGGTTTAACAATGAGCAGTTCTTC TRBV11-2 few TRBJ2-1 TRBD2
CAWRAYTEAFF TGTGCCTGGAGAGCGTACACTGAAGCTTTCTTT TRBV30 few TRBJ1-1 -
CASSLDQNRGSLQFF TGTGCCAGCAGCTTGGACCAAAACCGGGGAAGCCTGCAGTTCTTC TRBV5-8 - TRBJ2-1 -
CASSIGHSRGYEQYF TGTGCCAGTAGTATAGGGCACTCTCGAGGCTACGAGCAGTACTTC TRBV19 - TRBJ2-7 -
CASSLDGTRTDTQYF TGTGCCAGCAGCTTAGACGGGACCCGCACAGATACGCAGTATTTT TRBV7-2 - TRBJ2-3 -
CATSSKGAAEAFF TGTGCCACCAGCAGTAAGGGGGCCGCTGAAGCTTTCTTT TRBV15 once TRBJ1-1 TRBD1
CASTPNVNTEAFF TGTGCCAGCACCCCCAACGTGAACACTGAAGCTTTCTTT TRBV6-1 - TRBJ1-1 -
CASSLDWAVQETQYF TGCGCCAGCAGCTTGGATTGGGCAGTACAAGAGACCCAGTACTTC TRBV5-1 - TRBJ2-5 -
CSALRQAEAFF TGCAGTGCCCTTAGACAGGCCGAAGCTTTCTTT TRBV20-1 few TRBJ1-1 -
CASRVTSYEQYF TGTGCCAGCAGGGTCACCTCCTACGAGCAGTACTTC TRBV9 once TRBJ2-7 -
CATRTGASYEQYF TGTGCCACCCGGACAGGGGCCTCCTACGAGCAGTACTTC TRBV15 - TRBJ2-7 TRBD1
CASSAGQGF TGTGCCAGCAGCGCGGGACAGGGGTTT TRBV9 - TRBJ1-1 TRBD1
CASSKVRAPGELFF TGTGCCAGCAGTAAAGTCAGAGCCCCCGGGGAGCTGTTTTTT TRBV9 - TRBJ2-2 -
CASSLMTSGFQETQYF TGTGCCAGCAGCTTGATGACTAGCGGGTTCCAAGAGACCCAGTACTTC TRBV5-4 - TRBJ2-5 TRBD2
CASSLTWGAGDGYTF TGTGCCAGCAGCTTAACTTGGGGGGCCGGGGATGGCTACACCTTC TRBV11-2 - TRBJ1-2 -
CASSLRTAYEQYF TGTGCCAGCAGTTTGAGGACAGCTTACGAGCAGTACTTC TRBV27 - TRBJ2-7 -
CASNPLELAGASYNEQFF TGTGCCAGCAACCCCCTCGAACTAGCGGGAGCATCCTACAATGAGCAGTTCTTC TRBV7-8 once TRBJ2-1 TRBD2
CASSYRPGSYEQYF TGTGCCAGCAGTTACCGTCCAGGCTCCTACGAGCAGTACTTC TRBV6-6 - TRBJ2-7 -
CASRPRGSEAFF TGTGCCAGCCGGCCGCGGGGTAGTGAAGCTTTCTTT TRBV6-6 - TRBJ1-1 -
CASSFGGTGELFF TGTGCCAGCAGCTTTGGGGGAACCGGGGAGCTGTTTTTT TRBV5-6 - TRBJ2-2 -
CASSFSSGTASTEAFF TGTGCCAGCAGCTTCTCTTCCGGGACTGCGAGTACTGAAGCTTTCTTT TRBV7-2 - TRBJ1-1 -
CASRAFASYEQYF TGTGCCAGCAGGGCCTTCGCCTCCTACGAGCAGTACTTC TRBV6-5 - TRBJ2-7 -
CASSRDLQETQYF TGTGCCAGCAGCCGGGACTTACAAGAGACCCAGTACTTC TRBV11-3 - TRBJ2-5 -
CASSIEWTRVYEQYF TGTGCCAGTAGTATAGAATGGACCAGGGTGTACGAGCAGTACTTC TRBV19 - TRBJ2-7 -
CASSFQGDQPQHF TGTGCCAGCAGCTTCCAGGGGGATCAGCCCCAGCATTTT TRBV5-4 - TRBJ1-5 TRBD1
CASSPQLNTEAFF TGTGCCAGCTCACCCCAATTGAACACTGAAGCTTTCTTT TRBV18 - TRBJ1-1 -
CASRATVNTEAFF TGTGCCAGCAGAGCGACAGTGAACACTGAAGCTTTCTTT TRBV6-1 - TRBJ1-1 -
CASSLYSNTEAFF TGTGCCAGCAGCTTATACTCGAACACTGAAGCTTTCTTT TRBV7-8 - TRBJ1-1 -
CASRRRLVPLSTDTQYF TGTGCCAGCAGACGGAGACTAGTTCCCCTCAGCACAGATACGCAGTATTTT TRBV2 - TRBJ2-3 -
CASSFGQGLKNTEAFF TGTGCCAGCAGCTTCGGACAGGGGTTAAAGAACACTGAAGCTTTCTTT TRBV5-4 - TRBJ1-1 TRBD1
CASSLAGQSNTGELFF TGTGCCAGCAGCTTGGCGGGACAGAGTAACACCGGGGAGCTGTTTTTT TRBV5-4 - TRBJ2-2 TRBD1
CASSLVLQGALAYEQYF TGTGCCAGCAGCTTAGTGCTCCAGGGGGCATTGGCCTACGAGCAGTACTTC TRBV7-9 - TRBJ2-7 TRBD1